Listed here are 27 T cell receptor beta chains from one sample, sequenced in a study of T cells in localized non-small cell lung cancer. The method was immunoSEQ multiplex PCR; TCRdb's version includes in-frame clones alone and lacks a portion of them. Among roughly 3,200 clones, roughly 29% were seen once, and the ten largest hold less than 20%. Sequences were derived from lung tumor tissue, sampled before any cancer treatment. All receptors derive from a man aged 35 to 70 with stage III lung adenocarcinoma.

By frequency in the sample, this clone is medium-sized. The chain couples TRBV6-8 to TRBJ2-3; D gene unclear. Germline CDR1 is MNHGY and CDR2 is SAAAGT. V lost 0 bases and J lost 8, with 9 bases in between. The CDR3 loop spans 13 amino acids. CDR3 bases: TGTGCCAGCAGTTACTCGAAGACGACTACGCAGTATTTT. It is translated as CASSYSKTTTQYF.

The genes are TRBV11-3 and TRBJ2-2; D is unclear. The ends were cut back, 1 base at V and 0 bases at J, with 15 bases in the middle. The germline CDR1 and CDR2 sequences are SGHNT and YENEEA. This CDR3 is 18 amino acids long. The CDR3 sequence is CASSLGPGLGTNTGELFF. The CDR3 nucleotides read TGTGCCAGCAGCTTAGGACCCGGGCTGGGCACGAACACCGGGGAGCTGTTTTTT.

This clone was detected a few times. The chain is built from TRBV11-3 and TRBJ2-5; D tentatively reads TRBD1 or TRBD2 (6 bases each). Germline CDR1 reads SGHNT; CDR2 reads YENEEA. The CDR3 contains 19 residues. V was trimmed by 1 base and J by 1 base, leaving 22 bases between them. The DNA of the CDR3 is TGTGCCAGCAGCTTAGTGTTTCGTTTGGGGGGCGAGGGCCAAGAGACCCAGTACTTC. Protein sequence: CASSLVFRLGGEGQETQYF.

This clone has a single count. The chain links TRBV28 to TRBJ2-2, with TRBD2 identical over 11 bases. Germline lookup yields CDR1 MDHEN and CDR2 SYDVKM. The V segment lost 8 bases and the J segment 0 bases; nucleotides outside the gene matches: 8. This CDR3 region has 17 residues. The CDR3 region is CASLLRLAGTNTGELFF. CDR3 sequence (DNA): TGTGCCAGCCTACTAAGACTAGCGGGAACGAACACCGGGGAGCTGTTTTTT. The full variable domain, its missing parts supplied by reference TRBV28 and TRBJ2-2, is DVKVTQSSRYLVKRTGEKVFLECVQDMDHENMFWYRQDPGLGLRLIYFSYDVKMKEKGDIPEGYSVSREKKERFSLILESASTNQTSMYLCASLLRLAGTNTGELFFGEGSRLTVL.

The chain carries TRBV30 and TRBJ1-3; D is unresolved. This CDR3 is built from 13 residues. CDR1 and CDR2 (germline): GTSNPN, SVGIG (reference sequence). Trimming cost V 4 bases and J 0 bases, with 7 bases left between them. CDR3: CAWNADSGNTIYF. The DNA for the CDR3 is TGTGCCTGGAACGCCGACTCTGGAAACACCATATATTTT. The full variable domain, rest sourced from reference TRBV30 and TRBJ1-3, is SQTIHQWPATLVQPVGSPLSLECTVEGTSNPNLYWYRQAAGRGLQLLFYSVGIGQISSEVPQNLSASRPQDRQFILSSKKLLLSDSGFYLCAWNADSGNTIYFGEGSWLTVV.

This clone was seen more than once but under ten times. V is TRBV6-8 and J is TRBJ1-5, with 8 bases matching TRBD1. The germline gives CDR1 MNHGY, CDR2 SAAAGT. The CDR3 sequence is 15 residues long. V lost 6 bases, J lost 7 bases, and 11 bases stayed unmatched. CDR3 amino acids: CASSQTGVVSQPQHF. In DNA form, the CDR3 reads TGTGCCAGCAGCCAGACAGGGGTGGTGAGCCAGCCCCAGCATTTT.

In its sample, this clone was seen a few times. The chain recombines TRBV9 with TRBJ1-1; tentative D call: TRBD1 (5 bases). Germline V gives CDR1 SGDLS, CDR2 YYNGEE. The CDR3 spans 12 residues. V lost 7 bases, J lost 11 bases, and 18 bases lay in between. CDR3 in amino acids: CASRRGQTSAFF. CDR3 coding DNA: TGTGCCAGCCGCCGGGGCCAGACCTCGGCTTTCTTT.

This clone qualifies as large. The V call is TRBV10-2, the J call TRBJ1-2; no firm D call. CDR1 and CDR2 from the germline V gene are WSHSY and SAAADI. Trimming took off 2 bases at V and 0 bases at J, with 7 bases between the two ends. The CDR3 sequence is 14 residues long. The CDR3 loop reads CASSEGQSNYGYTF. Written as DNA, the CDR3 is TGCGCCAGCAGTGAGGGGCAATCTAACTATGGCTACACCTTC.

This clone came up a few times. The V call is TRBV6-8, the J call TRBJ1-3; TRBD1 aligns across 7 bases. CDR3 length: 14 amino acids. With V trimmed by 5 bases and J by 0 bases, 1 base remained unmatched. Per germline, CDR1 MNHGY and CDR2 SAAAGT. The CDR3 region has the DNA TGTGCCAGCAGTGGGACAGCCTCTGGAAACACCATATATTTT. Translating it yields CASSGTASGNTIYF.

This clone was seen more than once but under ten times. The chain uses TRBV10-3 and TRBJ2-3; 7 positions agree with TRBD1. Germline-derived CDR1 and CDR2 are ENHRY and SYGVKD. This CDR3 has 13 residues. The V gene end was trimmed by 9 bases and the J gene end by 3 bases; junction bases not matched to a gene: 6. This CDR3 is CAMRGGATDTQYF. The CDR3 DNA follows: TGTGCCATGCGAGGGGGCGCGACAGATACGCAGTATTTT.

This clone was counted a few times. This sequence joins TRBV19 and TRBJ1-1; D possibly corresponds to TRBD1 (5 bases). The CDR3 contains 14 residues. Germline CDR1 and CDR2: LNHDA and SQIVND (reference sequence). The V end was cut by 3 bases, the J end by 5 bases, with 13 bases between. DNA of the CDR3: TGTGCCAGTAGTATGAAGGGGCTGGGAACTGAAGCTTTCTTT. It encodes CASSMKGLGTEAFF.

This chain links TRBV15 with TRBJ2-2; TRBD1 matches at 9 bases. J gave up 3 bases and V 0 bases, and 5 bases lay outside the gene matches. CDR1 and CDR2 from the germline V gene are LNHNV and YYDKDF (reference sequence). The CDR3 spans 17 residues. The CDR3 nucleotides read TGTGCCACCAGCAGAGAGAGGACAGGGGCGTACACCGGGGAGCTGTTTTTT. Translating it yields CATSRERTGAYTGELFF.

This clone occurred a few times. CDR3 sequence reads: CASTMGSFLYGYTF. The CDR3 nucleotides are TGTGCCAGCACCATGGGAAGCTTTCTCTATGGCTACACCTTC. The gene calls are TRBV28 and TRBJ1-2; D remains ambiguous. Trimming removed 7 bases from V and 4 bases from J, with 16 bases in between. The CDR3 spans 14 residues. The germline gives CDR1 MDHEN, CDR2 SYDVKM.

The chain employs TRBV11-3 and TRBJ2-7; D unclear. V was trimmed by 1 base and J by 2 bases, leaving 9 bases between them. The CDR3 runs 14 residues. Germline values: CDR1 SGHNT, CDR2 YENEEA. The CDR3: CASSLGHLAYEQYF. The CDR3 nucleotides read TGTGCCAGCAGCTTAGGGCACCTAGCCTACGAGCAGTACTTC.

This rearrangement joins TRBV11-3 to TRBJ2-7; 7 bases fit TRBD2. Per germline, CDR1 SGHNT and CDR2 YENEEA. V lost 5 bases to trimming and J lost 2 bases; unmatched junction nucleotides: 9. This CDR3 is 15 amino acids long. This chain's CDR3 is CASSPGELATYEQYF. In DNA form, the CDR3 reads TGTGCCAGCAGCCCGGGGGAACTAGCGACCTACGAGCAGTACTTC.

J is TRBJ2-5 and V is TRBV5-1; D remains unclear. Germline V gene sequence: CDR1 SGHRS, CDR2 YFSETQ. The CDR3 spans 15 residues. Trimming pared 5 bases from V and 5 bases from J, leaving 19 bases between. The DNA of the CDR3 is TGCGCCAGCAGAGGCAGTGGGTACCCTGAGGAGACCCAGTACTTC. Protein sequence: CASRGSGYPEETQYF.

Judged by abundance, this clone is medium-sized. This chain connects TRBV6-8 to TRBJ2-5; a weak D match, TRBD1 (5 bases). The CDR3 is 13 residues long. Germline CDR1 reads MNHGY; CDR2 reads SAAAGT. Trimming pared 6 bases from V and 3 bases from J, leaving 11 bases between. CDR3 residues: CASRRQGEETQYF. CDR3 sequence (DNA): TGTGCCAGCAGACGTCAAGGGGAAGAGACCCAGTACTTC.

This chain joins TRBV5-1 and TRBJ1-1, with a tentative D call TRBD1 (5 bases). Germline V gene sequence: CDR1 SGHRS, CDR2 YFSETQ. CDR3 length equals 18 residues. Trimming took off 4 bases at V and 0 bases at J, with 22 bases between the two ends. This CDR3 reads CASSGKKSPEDMNTEAFF. The CDR3 nucleotides are TGCGCCAGCAGCGGTAAAAAGAGCCCAGAGGACATGAACACTGAAGCTTTCTTT.

The chain joins TRBV15 to TRBJ2-7; the D gene could be TRBD1 or TRBD2 (5 bases each). V lost 0 bases, J lost 7 bases, and 13 bases lay in between. Per germline, CDR1 LNHNV and CDR2 YYDKDF (reference sequence). The CDR3 has 14 amino acids. CDR3 nucleotides: TGTGCCACCAGCAGAGATTTCGGGACCTCGGAGCAGTACTTC. This gives the protein CATSRDFGTSEQYF.

V and J are TRBV18 and TRBJ1-3, with D perhaps matching TRBD1 (5 bases). CDR3 length: 17 amino acids. V was shortened by 3 bases and J by 0 bases, with 15 bases between the two germline ends. Per germline, CDR1 KGHSH and CDR2 LQKENI. CDR3 region: CASSPTYQGNSGNTIYF. DNA for the CDR3: TGTGCCAGCTCACCCACCTATCAGGGAAACTCTGGAAACACCATATATTTT.

This chain connects TRBV6-8 to TRBJ2-1, with D possibly TRBD1 on 6 matching bases. V lost 5 bases and J 4 bases, leaving 12 bases between the germline ends. The CDR3 length is 14 residues. From germline, CDR1 is MNHGY and CDR2 SAAAGT. The CDR3, as DNA: TGTGCCAGCAGTGGGACACAGGTTTACAATGAGCAGTTCTTC. Translation: CASSGTQVYNEQFF.

The chain couples TRBV5-1 to TRBJ1-3; D uncertain. With 0 bases removed from V and 0 bases from J, the gap between germline ends came to 4 bases. The CDR3 runs 14 residues. CDR1 is SGHRS and CDR2 is YFSETQ in the germline V gene. As DNA, the CDR3 is TGCGCCAGCAGCTTGGCCGTCTCTGGAAACACCATATATTTT. Encoded protein: CASSLAVSGNTIYF.

This clone was seen a few times. The chain has TRBV28 and TRBJ1-1; D unclear. Germline CDR1 MDHEN, CDR2 SYDVKM. V was trimmed by 6 bases and J by 4 bases, leaving 15 bases between them. CDR3 length: 14 residues. The CDR3 region is CASRQPGVGTEAFF. CDR3 coding DNA: TGTGCCAGCAGGCAACCCGGGGTTGGCACTGAAGCTTTCTTT.

The chain combines TRBV29-1 with TRBJ2-5; 8 nucleotides align to TRBD1. Germline lookup yields CDR1 SQVTM and CDR2 ANQGSEA. The length of the CDR3 is 13 residues. The J segment lost 2 bases and the V segment lost 7 bases, leaving 6 bases of the junction unmatched. CDR3 loop: CSEGQGGQETQYF. In DNA, the CDR3 is TGCAGCGAAGGACAGGGCGGTCAAGAGACCCAGTACTTC.

This sequence joins TRBV6-8 and TRBJ2-3; 10 bases fit TRBD2. CDR3 length: 15 residues. Per germline, CDR1 MNHGY and CDR2 SAAAGT. The V and J ends lost 5 bases and 8 bases, in that order; junction bases with no gene match: 10. The CDR3 loop reads CASSPQGTSASTQYF. CDR3 sequence (DNA): TGTGCCAGCAGTCCGCAGGGGACTAGCGCAAGTACGCAGTATTTT.

Sample share makes this clone medium-sized. The chain links TRBV6-8 to TRBJ2-7; D is unclear. CDR3 length: 15 amino acids. CDR1 is MNHGY, CDR2 SAAAGT, per germline. Trimming shortened V by 0 bases and J by 2 bases, and 11 bases separated the two germline ends. CDR3 sequence (DNA): TGTGCCAGCAGTTACTCGACTGGGCGCGCCTACGAGCAGTACGTC. Protein: CASSYSTGRAYEQYV.

The V and J genes are TRBV19 and TRBJ1-1, with D unclear. Per the germline V gene, CDR1 is LNHDA and CDR2 is SQIVND (reference sequence). This CDR3 is 13 amino acids long. With 5 bases removed from V and 1 base from J, the gap between germline ends came to 8 bases. CDR3 protein: CASSGFGNTEAFF. CDR3 DNA: TGTGCCAGTAGTGGGTTCGGGAACACTGAAGCTTTCTTT. Full variable domain (remainder filled in from reference TRBV19 and TRBJ1-1): DGGITQSPKYLFRKEGQNVTLSCEQNLNHDAMYWYRQDPGQGLRLIYYSQIVNDFQKGDIAEGYSVSREKKESFPLTVTSAQKNPTAFYLCASSGFGNTEAFFGQGTRLTVV.